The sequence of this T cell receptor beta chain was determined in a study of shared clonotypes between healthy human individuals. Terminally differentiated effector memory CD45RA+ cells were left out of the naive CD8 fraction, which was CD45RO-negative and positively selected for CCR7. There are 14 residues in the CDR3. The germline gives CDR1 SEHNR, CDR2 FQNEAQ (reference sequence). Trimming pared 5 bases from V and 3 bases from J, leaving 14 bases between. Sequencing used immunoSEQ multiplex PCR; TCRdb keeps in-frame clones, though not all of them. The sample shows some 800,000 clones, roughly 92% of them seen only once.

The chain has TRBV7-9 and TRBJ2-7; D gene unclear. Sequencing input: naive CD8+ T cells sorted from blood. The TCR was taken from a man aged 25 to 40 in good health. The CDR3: CASSRSTDRYEQYF. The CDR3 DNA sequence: TGTGCCAGCAGCCGGAGTACTGACCGCTACGAGCAGTACTTC.